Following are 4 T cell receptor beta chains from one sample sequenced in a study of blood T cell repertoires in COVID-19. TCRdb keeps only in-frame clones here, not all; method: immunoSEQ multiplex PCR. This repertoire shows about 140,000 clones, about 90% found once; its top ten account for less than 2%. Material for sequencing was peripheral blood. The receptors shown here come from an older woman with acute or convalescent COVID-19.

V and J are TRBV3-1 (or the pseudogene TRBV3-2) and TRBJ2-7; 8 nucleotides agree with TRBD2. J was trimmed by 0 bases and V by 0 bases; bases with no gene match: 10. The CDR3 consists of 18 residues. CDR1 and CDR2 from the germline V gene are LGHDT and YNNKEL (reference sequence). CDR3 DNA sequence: TGTGCCAGCAGCCAAGAACAGTACAGCGGGGGTATCTCCTACGAGCAGTACTTC. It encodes CASSQEQYSGGISYEQYF.

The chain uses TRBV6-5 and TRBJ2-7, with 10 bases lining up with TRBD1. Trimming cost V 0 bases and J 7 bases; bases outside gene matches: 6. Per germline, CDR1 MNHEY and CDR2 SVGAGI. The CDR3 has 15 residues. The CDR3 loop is CASSYSGTGASEQYF. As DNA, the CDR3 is TGTGCCAGCAGTTACTCCGGGACAGGGGCCTCGGAGCAGTACTTC.

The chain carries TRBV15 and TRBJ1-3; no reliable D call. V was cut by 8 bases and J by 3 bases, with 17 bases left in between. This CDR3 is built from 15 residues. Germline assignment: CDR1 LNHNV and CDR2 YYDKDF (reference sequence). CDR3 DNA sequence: TGTGCCACCGGAGGTTCAAGGGCATATGGAAACACCATATATTTT. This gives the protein CATGGSRAYGNTIYF.

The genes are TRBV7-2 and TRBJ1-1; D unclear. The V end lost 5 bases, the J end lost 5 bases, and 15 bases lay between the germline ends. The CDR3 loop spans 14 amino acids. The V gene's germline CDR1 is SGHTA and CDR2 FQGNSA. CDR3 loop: CASSPSTGWTEAFF. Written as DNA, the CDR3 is TGTGCCAGCAGCCCCTCCACGGGTTGGACTGAAGCTTTCTTT.